This T cell receptor (beta chain) was identified in a study of radiation and T cells in renal cell carcinoma. On the study more broadly: Nephrectomy followed 15 Gy stereotactic body radiation by 4 weeks. Study conclusions and caveats: Top tumor clonotypes rose in blood 2 weeks post-radiation, then contracted.

The CDR3 has 13 residues. Between the trimmed V and J ends, which lost 1 base and 7 bases, there was a span of 10 bases. The germline gives CDR1 LNHDA, CDR2 SQIVND (reference sequence). To note about this clone: The antigen remains unidentified.

Method: immunoSEQ multiplex PCR; TCRdb's copy keeps in-frame clones and lacks some. The sample carries 150,000 or so clones, roughly 90% recorded once. Documented time point: baseline pretreatment blood. As for treatment: 15 Gy SBRT to primary tumor, nephrectomy 4 weeks later. Serial blood draws occurred at baseline and 2 and 4 weeks post-SBRT. The sequencing used blood, collected from a patient whose treatment included radiotherapy and nephrectomy. The source of this sequence is an older woman with renal cell carcinoma. The V gene is TRBV19, the J gene TRBJ1-1; D is uncertain. This chain's CDR3 is CASSIVAGNEAFF. The CDR3 DNA reads as TGTGCCAGTAGTATAGTGGCCGGGAATGAAGCTTTCTTT.